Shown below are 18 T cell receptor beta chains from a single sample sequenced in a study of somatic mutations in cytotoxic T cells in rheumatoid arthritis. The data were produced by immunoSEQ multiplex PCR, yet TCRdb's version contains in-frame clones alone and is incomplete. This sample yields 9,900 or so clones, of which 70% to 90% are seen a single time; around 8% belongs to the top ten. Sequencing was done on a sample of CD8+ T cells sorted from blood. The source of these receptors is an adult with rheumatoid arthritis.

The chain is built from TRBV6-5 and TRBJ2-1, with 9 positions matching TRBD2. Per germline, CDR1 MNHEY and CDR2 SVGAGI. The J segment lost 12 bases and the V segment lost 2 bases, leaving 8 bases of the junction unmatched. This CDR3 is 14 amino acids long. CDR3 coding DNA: TGTGCCAGCAGTTACGACTTAGGACTAGCGATGCAGTTCTTC. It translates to CASSYDLGLAMQFF.

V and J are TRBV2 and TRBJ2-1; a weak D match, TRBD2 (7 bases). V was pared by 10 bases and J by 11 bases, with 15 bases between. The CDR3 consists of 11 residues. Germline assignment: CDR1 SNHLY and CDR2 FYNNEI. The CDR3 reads CATGGGTKQFF. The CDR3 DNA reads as TGTGCCACCGGGGGAGGGACAAAGCAGTTCTTC.

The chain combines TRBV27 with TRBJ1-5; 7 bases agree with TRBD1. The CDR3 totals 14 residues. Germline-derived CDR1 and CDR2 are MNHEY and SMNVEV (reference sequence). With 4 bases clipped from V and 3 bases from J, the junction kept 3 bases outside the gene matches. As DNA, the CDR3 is TGTGCCAGCAGTTACAGGGGAATCAATCAGCCCCAGCATTTT. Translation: CASSYRGINQPQHF.

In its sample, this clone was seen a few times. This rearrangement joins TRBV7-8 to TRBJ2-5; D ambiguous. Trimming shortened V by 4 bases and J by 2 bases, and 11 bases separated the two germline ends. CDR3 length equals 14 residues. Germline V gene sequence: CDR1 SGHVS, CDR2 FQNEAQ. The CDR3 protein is CASSSERDQETQYF. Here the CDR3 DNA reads TGTGCCAGCAGCTCGGAGAGAGATCAAGAGACCCAGTACTTC. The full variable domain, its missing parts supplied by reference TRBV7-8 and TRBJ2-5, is GAGVSQSPRYKVAKRGQDVALRCDPISGHVSLFWYQQALGQGPEFLTYFQNEAQLDKSGLPSDRFFAERPEGSVSTLKIQRTQQEDSAVYLCASSSERDQETQYFGPGTRLLVL.

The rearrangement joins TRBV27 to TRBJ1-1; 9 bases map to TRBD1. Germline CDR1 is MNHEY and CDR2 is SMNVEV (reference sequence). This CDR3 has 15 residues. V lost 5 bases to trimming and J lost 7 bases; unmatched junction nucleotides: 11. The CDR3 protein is CASSDRGGRKDEAFF. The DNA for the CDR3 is TGTGCCAGCAGTGACAGGGGGGGGAGAAAGGATGAAGCTTTCTTT.

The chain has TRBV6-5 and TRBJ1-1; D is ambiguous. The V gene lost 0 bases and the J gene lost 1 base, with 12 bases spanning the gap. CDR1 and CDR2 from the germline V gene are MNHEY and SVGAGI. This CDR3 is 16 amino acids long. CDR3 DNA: TGTGCCAGCAGTTACTCGAGCAGGCAGTCGAACACTGAAGCTTTCTTT. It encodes CASSYSSRQSNTEAFF.

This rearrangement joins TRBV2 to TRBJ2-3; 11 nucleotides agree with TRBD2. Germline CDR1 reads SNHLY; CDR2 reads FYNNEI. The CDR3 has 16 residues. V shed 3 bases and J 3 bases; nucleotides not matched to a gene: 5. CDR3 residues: CASSEVAGGPTDTQYF. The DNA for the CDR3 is TGTGCCAGCAGTGAGGTAGCGGGGGGGCCGACAGATACGCAGTATTTT.

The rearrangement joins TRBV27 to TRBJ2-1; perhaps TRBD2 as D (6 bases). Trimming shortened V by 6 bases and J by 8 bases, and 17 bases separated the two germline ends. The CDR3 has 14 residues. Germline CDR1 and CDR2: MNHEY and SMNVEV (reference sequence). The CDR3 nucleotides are TGTGCCAGCAGCCTGGAGGGGATTAGAGATGAGCAGTTCTTC. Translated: CASSLEGIRDEQFF.

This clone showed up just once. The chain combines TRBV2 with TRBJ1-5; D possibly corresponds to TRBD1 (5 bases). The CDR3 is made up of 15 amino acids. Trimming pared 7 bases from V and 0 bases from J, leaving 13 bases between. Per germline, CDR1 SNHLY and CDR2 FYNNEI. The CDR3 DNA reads TGTGCCAGCACCTCGACAGATTATAGCAATCAGCCCCAGCATTTT. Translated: CASTSTDYSNQPQHF.

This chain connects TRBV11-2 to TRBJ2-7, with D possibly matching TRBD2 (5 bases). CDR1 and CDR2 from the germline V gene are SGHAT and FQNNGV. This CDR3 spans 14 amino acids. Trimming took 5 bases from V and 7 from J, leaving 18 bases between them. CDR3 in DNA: TGTGCCAGCAGCGCACTCCTCAGCGGACGTGAGCAGTACTTC. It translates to CASSALLSGREQYF.

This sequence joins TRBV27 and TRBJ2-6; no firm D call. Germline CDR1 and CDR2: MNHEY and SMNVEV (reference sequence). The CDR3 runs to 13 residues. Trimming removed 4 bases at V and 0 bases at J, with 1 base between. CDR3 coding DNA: TGTGCCAGCAGTTACTCTGGGGCCAACGTCCTGACTTTC. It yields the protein CASSYSGANVLTF.

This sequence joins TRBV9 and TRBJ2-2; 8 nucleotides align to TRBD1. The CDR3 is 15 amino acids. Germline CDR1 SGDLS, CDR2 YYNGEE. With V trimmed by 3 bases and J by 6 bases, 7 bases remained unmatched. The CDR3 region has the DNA TGTGCCAGCAGCGGAGGGACAGGCTACCCCGGGGAGCTGTTTTTT. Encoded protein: CASSGGTGYPGELFF. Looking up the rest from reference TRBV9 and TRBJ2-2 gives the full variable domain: DSGVTQTPKHLITATGQRVTLRCSPRSGDLSVYWYQQSLDQGLQFLIQYYNGEERAKGNILERFSAQQFPDLHSELNLSSLELGDSALYFCASSGGTGYPGELFFGEGSRLTVL.

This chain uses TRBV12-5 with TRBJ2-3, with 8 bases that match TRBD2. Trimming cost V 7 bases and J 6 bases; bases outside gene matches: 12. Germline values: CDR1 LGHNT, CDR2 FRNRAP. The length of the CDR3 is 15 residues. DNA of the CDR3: TGTGCTAGTGAGGGGCTTAGCGGGATCTGGGATACGCAGTATTTT. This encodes CASEGLSGIWDTQYF.

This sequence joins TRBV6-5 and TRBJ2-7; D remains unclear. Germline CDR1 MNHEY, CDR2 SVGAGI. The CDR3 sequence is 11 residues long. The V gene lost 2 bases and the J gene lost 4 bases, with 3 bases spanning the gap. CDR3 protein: CASSYEYEQYF. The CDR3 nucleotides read TGTGCCAGCAGTTACGAGTACGAGCAGTACTTC.

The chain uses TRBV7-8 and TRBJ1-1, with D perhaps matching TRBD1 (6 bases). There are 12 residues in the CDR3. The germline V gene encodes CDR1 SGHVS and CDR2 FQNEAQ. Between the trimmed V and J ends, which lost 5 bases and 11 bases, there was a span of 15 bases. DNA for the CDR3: TGTGCCAGCAGCCCGGGGGGGCGCATGGCTTTCTTT. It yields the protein CASSPGGRMAFF.

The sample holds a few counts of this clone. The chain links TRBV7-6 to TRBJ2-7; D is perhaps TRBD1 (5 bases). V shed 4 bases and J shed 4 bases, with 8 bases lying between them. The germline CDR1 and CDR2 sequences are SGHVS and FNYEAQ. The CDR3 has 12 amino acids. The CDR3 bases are TGTGCCAGCAGCTCGACAGCTTACGAGCAGTACTTC. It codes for CASSSTAYEQYF.

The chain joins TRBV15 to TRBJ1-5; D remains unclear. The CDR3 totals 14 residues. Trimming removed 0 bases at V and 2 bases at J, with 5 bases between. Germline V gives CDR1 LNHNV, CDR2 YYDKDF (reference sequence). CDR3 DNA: TGTGCCACCAGCAGAGATAGGCGCAATCAGCCCCAGCATTTT. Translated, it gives CATSRDRRNQPQHF. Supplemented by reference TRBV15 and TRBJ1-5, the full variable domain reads DAMVIQNPRYQVTQFGKPVTLSCSQTLNHNVMYWYQQKSSQAPKLLFHYYDKDFNNEADTPDNFQSRRPNTSFCFLDIRSPGLGDTAMYLCATSRDRRNQPQHFGDGTRLSIL.

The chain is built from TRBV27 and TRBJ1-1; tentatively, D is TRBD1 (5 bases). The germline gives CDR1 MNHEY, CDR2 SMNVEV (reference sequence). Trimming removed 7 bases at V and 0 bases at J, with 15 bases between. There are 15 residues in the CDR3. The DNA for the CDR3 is TGTGCCAGCACCTCGGGACCCGGGCTGAACACTGAAGCTTTCTTT. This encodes CASTSGPGLNTEAFF.